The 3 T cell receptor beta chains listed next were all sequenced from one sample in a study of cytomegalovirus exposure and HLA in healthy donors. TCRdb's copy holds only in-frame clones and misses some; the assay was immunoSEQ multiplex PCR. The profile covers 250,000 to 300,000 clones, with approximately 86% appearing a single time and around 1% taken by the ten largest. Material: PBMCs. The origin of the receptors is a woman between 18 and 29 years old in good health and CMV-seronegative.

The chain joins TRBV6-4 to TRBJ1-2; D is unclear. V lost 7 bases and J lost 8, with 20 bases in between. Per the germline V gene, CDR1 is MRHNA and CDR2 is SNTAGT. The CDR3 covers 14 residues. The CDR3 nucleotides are TGTGCCAGCAACCCTACCGTCGGCAGCGGCGGCTACACCTTC. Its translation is CASNPTVGSGGYTF.

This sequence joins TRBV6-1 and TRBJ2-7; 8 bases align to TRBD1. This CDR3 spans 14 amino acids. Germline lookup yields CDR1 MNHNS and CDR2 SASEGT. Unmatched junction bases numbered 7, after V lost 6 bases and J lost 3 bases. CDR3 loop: CASRPGQGLYEQYF. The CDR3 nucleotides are TGTGCCAGCAGACCAGGACAGGGTCTCTACGAGCAGTACTTC.

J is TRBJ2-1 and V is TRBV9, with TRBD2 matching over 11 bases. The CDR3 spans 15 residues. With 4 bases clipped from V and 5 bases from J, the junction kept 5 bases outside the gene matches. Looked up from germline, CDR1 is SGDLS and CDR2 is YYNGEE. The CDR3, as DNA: TGTGCCAGCAGCACCACTAGCGGGGGTAACAATGAGCAGTTCTTC. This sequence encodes CASSTTSGGNNEQFF.